This T cell receptor beta chain was recovered during a study of blood T cell repertoires in COVID-19. Looking at the study overall: PBMCs, B-cell-depleted T cells, or T cells provided the cDNA or gDNA that made up the material.

With 9 bases removed from V and 5 bases from J, the gap between germline ends came to 14 bases. The CDR3 spans 14 residues. Germline CDR1 and CDR2: MNHEY and SVGAGI. Per the study methods: Reference gene primer amplification gave estimated nucleated cell counts. Only in-frame clones appear in the TCRdb table, and some are missing; sequencing was by immunoSEQ multiplex PCR. V, J and clone size reflect that table, while D and trimming were determined from the DNA. This table holds fewer than 300,000 clones, under 90% found once. Clinical history reported by participants formed the basis on which cohorts were assigned. Symptom resolution, clearance, or two negative PCRs marked donors in Cohort 3 as recovered.

The chain combines TRBV6-5 with TRBJ1-6; the D gene is possibly TRBD1 (6 bases). Sequencing was performed on PBMCs or T cells enriched from blood (not recorded which). The TCR was taken from a man aged 18 to 30 who had recovered from COVID-19. This CDR3 is CASKQGKHNSPLHF. CDR3 DNA sequence: TGTGCCAGTAAACAGGGAAAGCATAATTCACCCCTCCACTTT.